The entry below describes one T cell receptor beta chain. Its antigen is not identified. J was trimmed by 1 base and V by 5 bases; bases with no gene match: 1. Germline-derived CDR1 and CDR2 are SGHNT and YYREEE (reference sequence). This CDR3 region has 15 residues. The data are from a study of graft-versus-host responses after intestinal transplantation. Study in general: Transplant types were multivisceral, liver-intestinal, or isolated intestinal. Study conclusions and caveats: Individuals who had graft-donor T cell macrochimerism had allografts that showed high graft-versus-host to host-versus-graft clonal ratios.

The repertoire was sequenced with immunoSEQ multiplex PCR; TCRdb's copy has only in-frame clones and lacks some. The sample has about 47,000 clones, just under 95% seen once; the top ten hold 1.5% to 2%. V usage is TRBV5-4 and J usage is TRBJ2-1; 12 nucleotides line up with TRBD2. This sequence originates from a human patient who received an intestinal transplant, so some T cells may come from the graft donor. The sequencing used PBMCs, collected 330 to 350 days after intestinal transplant. The CDR3 loop reads CASRLAGGSYNEQFF. The CDR3 region has the DNA TGTGCCAGCAGACTAGCGGGAGGATCCTACAATGAGCAGTTCTTC.